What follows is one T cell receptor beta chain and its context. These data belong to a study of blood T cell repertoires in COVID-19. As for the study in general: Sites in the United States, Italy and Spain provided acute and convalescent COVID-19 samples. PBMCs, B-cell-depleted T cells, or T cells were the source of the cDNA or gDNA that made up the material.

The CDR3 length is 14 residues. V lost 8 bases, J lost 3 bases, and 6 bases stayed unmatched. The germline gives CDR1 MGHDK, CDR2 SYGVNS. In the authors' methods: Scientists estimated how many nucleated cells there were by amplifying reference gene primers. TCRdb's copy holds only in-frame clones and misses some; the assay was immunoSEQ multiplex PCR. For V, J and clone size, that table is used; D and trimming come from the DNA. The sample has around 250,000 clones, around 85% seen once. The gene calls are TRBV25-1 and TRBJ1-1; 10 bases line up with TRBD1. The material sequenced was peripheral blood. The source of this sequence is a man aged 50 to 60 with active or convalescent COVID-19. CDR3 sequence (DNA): TGTGCCAGCGACGGACAGGGGGTAGACACTGAAGCTTTCTTT. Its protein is CASDGQGVDTEAFF.